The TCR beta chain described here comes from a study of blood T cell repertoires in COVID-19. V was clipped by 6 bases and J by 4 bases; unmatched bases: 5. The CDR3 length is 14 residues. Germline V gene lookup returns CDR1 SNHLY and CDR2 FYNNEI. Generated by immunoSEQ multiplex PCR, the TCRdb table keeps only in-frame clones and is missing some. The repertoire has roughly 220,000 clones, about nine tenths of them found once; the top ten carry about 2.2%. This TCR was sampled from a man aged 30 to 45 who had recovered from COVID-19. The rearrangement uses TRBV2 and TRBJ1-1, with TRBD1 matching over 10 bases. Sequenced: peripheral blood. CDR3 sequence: CASSRGQGVTEAFF. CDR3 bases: TGTGCCAGCAGCAGAGGACAGGGGGTCACTGAAGCTTTCTTT.